Listed below are T cell receptor beta chains from one sample, sequenced in a study of identical twins. TCRdb reprocessed the 5' RACE reads with MiXCR, giving one entry per CDR3 protein. The sample consists of 1,800,000 or so distinct CDR3 sequences, around 33% of them appearing once. The sequenced sample consisted of cord blood. All receptors derive from a newborn girl in good health. Each CDR3 is given with its conserved first and last residue. Fields, in order: J gene, V gene, D gene, clone size, CDR3 protein, CDR3 DNA. D genes are given only for firm matches. Rows give clone size only sometimes, using once, few, many, or a class for an expanded clone.

TRBJ2-5 | TRBV5-1 | . | . | CASSLVVRGAPEYF | TGCGCCAGCAGCTTGGTTGTTAGGGGGGCCCCTGAGTACTTC
TRBJ2-1 | TRBV3-1 | . | once | CASSRRSSGGGQFF | TGTGCCAGCAGCCGAAGATCGTCTGGTGGGGGGCAGTTCTTC
TRBJ1-2 | TRBV7-2 | . | many | CASSLQGGDGYTF | TGTGCCAGCAGCTTACAGGGAGGGGATGGCTACACCTTC
TRBJ1-1 | TRBV4-1 | . | few | CASSQDRFGLNTEAFF | TGCGCCAGCAGCCAAGACCGTTTCGGACTGAACACTGAAGCTTTCTTT
TRBJ2-7 | TRBV20-1 | . | few | CSAFSQDSRGYEQYF | TGCAGTGCCTTCTCCCAGGACAGTCGGGGCTACGAGCAGTACTTC
TRBJ2-7 | TRBV20-1 | . | . | CSARSIRGVKAYEQYF | TGCAGTGCTAGGAGTATCCGTGGTGTCAAGGCCTACGAGCAGTACTTC
TRBJ2-5 | TRBV20-1 | . | . | CSVPQVPQETQYF | TGCAGTGTTCCACAGGTTCCCCAAGAGACCCAGTACTTC
TRBJ2-3 | TRBV27 | . | . | CASSLITADTQYF | TGTGCCAGCAGTTTAATAACCGCAGATACGCAGTATTTT
TRBJ1-1 | TRBV5-1 | . | . | CASSCRRGDTEAFF | TGCGCCAGCAGCTGCCGCCGAGGGGACACTGAAGCTTTCTTT
TRBJ1-1 | TRBV6-6 | . | many | CASSGGGTEAFF | TGTGCCAGCAGTGGGGGGGGCACTGAAGCTTTCTTT
TRBJ1-4 | TRBV20-1 | TRBD1 | few | CSAGTGANEKLFF | TGCAGTGCTGGGACAGGGGCTAATGAAAAACTGTTTTTT
TRBJ2-7 | TRBV5-1 | TRBD2 | few | CASSWIPGLAVYEQYF | TGCGCCAGCAGCTGGATTCCGGGACTAGCGGTATACGAGCAGTACTTC
TRBJ1-6 | TRBV7-2 | . | once | CASSSPRHYNSPPHF | TGTGCCAGCAGCTCCCCTCGGCACTATAATTCACCCCCCCACTTT
TRBJ2-3 | TRBV6-2/TRBV6-3 | . | once | CASSYMRYSRGALDTQYF | TGTGCCAGCAGTTACATGCGGTATAGCCGGGGGGCTTTAGATACGCAGTATTTT
TRBJ1-4 | TRBV6-1 | . | few | CASGDYGLTNEKLFF | TGTGCCAGCGGGGACTACGGGCTAACTAATGAAAAACTGTTTTTT
TRBJ1-5 | TRBV7-6 | . | . | CASSLAGGLGNQPQHF | TGTGCCAGCAGCTTAGCGGGGGGGCTCGGCAATCAGCCCCAGCATTTT